The sequence of this T cell receptor beta chain was determined in a study of blood T cell repertoires in COVID-19. In the study overall: The samples span acute and convalescent COVID-19 from the United States, Italy and Spain. T cells, B-cell-depleted T cells, or PBMCs supplied cDNA or gDNA.

As handled by the study authors: Amplification of reference gene primers was used by the study to estimate nucleated cell counts. Profiled with immunoSEQ multiplex PCR; TCRdb holds only in-frame clones, not every one. V and J calls and clone size are given by that table; D and trimming were obtained from the DNA. The table lists nearly 110,000 clones, about 90% of them singletons. Trimming stripped 6 bases from V and 2 bases from J, with 10 bases between. Per the germline V gene, CDR1 is MDHEN and CDR2 is SYDVKM. CDR3 length: 13 amino acids. Specimen: peripheral blood. The V gene is TRBV28, the J gene TRBJ2-5; D perhaps matches TRBD2 (5 bases). The sequence derives from a middle-aged man with active or convalescent COVID-19. The CDR3 protein is CASRLPGQETQYF. The CDR3 bases are TGTGCCAGCAGATTACCGGGACAAGAGACCCAGTACTTC. Together with reference TRBV28 and TRBJ2-5, the CDR3 gives the full variable domain: DVKVTQSSRYLVKRTGEKVFLECVQDMDHENMFWYRQDPGLGLRLIYFSYDVKMKEKGDIPEGYSVSREKKERFSLILESASTNQTSMYLCASRLPGQETQYFGPGTRLLVL.